This T cell receptor beta chain was documented in a study of cytomegalovirus exposure and HLA in healthy donors. Study-level findings and limits: The presence/absence work took it that sequencing depth was about the same across donors.

Both 60 Vbeta primers and 13 Jbeta primers went into the PCR. The repertoire was sequenced with immunoSEQ multiplex PCR; TCRdb's copy has only in-frame clones and lacks some. The repertoire holds about 170,000 clones, with less than 80% as singletons. The length of the CDR3 is 15 residues. CDR1 and CDR2 from the germline V gene are LNHDA and SQIVND (reference sequence). Concerning this clone: Its antigen is as yet unknown.

Sequencing was performed on PBMCs. This clonotype originated in a man in his forties or fifties in good health and CMV-seronegative. The chain carries TRBV19 and TRBJ2-5, with 7 bases matching TRBD1. The DNA end lines up better with TRBJ2-7; the J call may be wrong. CDR3 in DNA: TGTGCCAGTACCAAAGACAGGGCCACCTCCTACGAGCAGTACTTC. Encoded protein: CASTKDRATSYEQYF.